A single sample is the source of the 6 T cell receptor beta chains below, sequenced in a study of response to subunit inactivated influenza vaccine. TCRdb processed the RT-PCR reads anew with MiXCR; each CDR3 protein has one entry. This sample carries hundreds of thousands of distinct CDR3 sequences, around 14% of them seen once, and the ten largest clones take roughly 10%. The sample in question was PBMCs from blood, obtained approximately 13 days after vaccination. These receptors were collected from a man aged 50-59 years who received an inactivated influenza vaccine.

V usage is TRBV12-3 or TRBV12-4 and J usage is TRBJ2-2; D might be TRBD2 (5 bases). This CDR3 has 16 amino acids. Trimming removed 1 base from V and 4 bases from J, with 13 bases in between. CDR3 nucleotide sequence: TGTGCCAGCAGTTTAGGCTGGGAACTAGGCACCGGGGAGCTGTTTTTT. Translated: CASSLGWELGTGELFF.

V is TRBV6-2 or TRBV6-3 and J is TRBJ2-7; D is unresolved. The CDR3 is 15 amino acids. Deletions cut 5 bases from V and 9 bases from J, with 23 bases between. CDR1 MNHEY and CDR2 SVGEGT come from the germline V gene. CDR3 nucleotide sequence: TGTGCCAGCAGTACTCGTCCCGCCAGCCCCTCGGGGCAGTACTTC. Residues: CASSTRPASPSGQYF.

The CDR3 protein is CSASLSTLAQEQFF. DNA of the CDR3: TGCAGTGCTAGTCTTAGTACCCTTGCCCAGGAGCAGTTCTTC. The chain joins TRBV20-1 to TRBJ2-1; D is unresolved. The germline CDR1 and CDR2 sequences are DFQATT and SNEGSKA (reference sequence). CDR3 length: 14 amino acids. V was cut by 3 bases and J by 10 bases, with 19 bases left in between.

This clonotype occurred a few times. This chain joins TRBV7-2 and TRBJ2-7, with D possibly TRBD1 on 6 matching bases. This CDR3 has 19 amino acids. Trimming cost V 2 bases and J 3 bases, with 26 bases left between them. Looked up from germline, CDR1 is SGHTA and CDR2 is FQGNSA. CDR3 DNA: TGTGCCAGCAGCTTATCGTCCTTCGGGTCCGGGACAAGGGGCTACGAGCAGTACTTC. Residues: CASSLSSFGSGTRGYEQYF.

The chain uses TRBV11-2 and TRBJ2-2; the D is unclear. The V end lost 1 base, the J end lost 5 bases, and 8 bases lay between the germline ends. This CDR3 has 14 amino acids. Germline CDR1 reads SGHAT; CDR2 reads FQNNGV. DNA of the CDR3: TGTGCCAGCAGCTTAGGAGCCCTAACCGGGGAGCTGTTTTTT. Translated, it gives CASSLGALTGELFF.

This clonotype has just a few counts. V is TRBV12-3 or TRBV12-4 and J is TRBJ2-7; 9 bases are shared with TRBD2. After removal of 8 bases from V and 5 bases from J, the junction contained 13 bases not matched to a gene. This CDR3 has 15 amino acids. CDR3 DNA: TGTGCCAGCCAAAACACCGGGACTAGCCGCAACGAGCAGTACTTC. Translation gives CASQNTGTSRNEQYF.